The 7 T cell receptor beta chains below were found in one sample sequenced in a study of spatial heterogeneity in lung cancer. General study points: Tracking of tumor mutation counts was seen in expanded intratumoral alpha and beta TCR counts.

These TCRs are of unknown antigen specificity. One entry per CDR3 protein results from TCRdb running MiXCR on the 5' RACE reads. The sample lists under 4,000 distinct CDR3 sequences; 9.2% were seen once. The time point denotes: sample taken at primary tumor resection. The sequences come from lung tumor tissue, collected at surgery. These receptors all stem from a male donor with early-stage non-small cell lung cancer.

This clonotype is labeled medium-sized. The chain combines TRBV28 with TRBJ2-7; TRBD1 might be the D (6 bases). Per germline, CDR1 MDHEN and CDR2 SYDVKM. V was cut by 2 bases and J by 1 base, with 12 bases left in between. The CDR3 has 15 residues. The CDR3 bases are TGTGCCAGCAGTTTAATGGGGGCCCTGTCCTACGAGCAGTACTTC. Protein sequence: CASSLMGALSYEQYF. Complete variable domain (other parts from reference TRBV28 and TRBJ2-7): DVKVTQSSRYLVKRTGEKVFLECVQDMDHENMFWYRQDPGLGLRLIYFSYDVKMKEKGDIPEGYSVSREKKERFSLILESASTNQTSMYLCASSLMGALSYEQYFGPGTRLTVT.

This clonotype appeared a few times. V gene TRBV11-2 combines with J gene TRBJ1-2, with a tentative D call TRBD1 (6 bases). V was trimmed by 1 base and J by 3 bases, leaving 9 bases between them. CDR1 and CDR2 (germline): SGHAT, FQNNGV. The CDR3 loop spans 14 amino acids. As DNA, the CDR3 is TGTGCCAGCAGCTTAGGGGCAGGGGACTATGGCTACACCTTC. Amino acid sequence: CASSLGAGDYGYTF.

This clonotype is deemed medium-sized. V usage is TRBV2 and J usage is TRBJ2-5; tentatively, D is TRBD2 (5 bases). The V and J ends lost 4 bases and 2 bases respectively, with 8 bases between them. Germline assignment: CDR1 SNHLY and CDR2 FYNNEI. This CDR3 comprises 13 residues. CDR3 sequence: CASSGSGQETQYF. As DNA, the CDR3 is TGTGCCAGCAGTGGGTCGGGGCAAGAGACCCAGTACTTC.

This clonotype appeared many times. The chain is built from TRBV4-1 and TRBJ1-2; 8 bases are a match to TRBD1. Trimming removed 1 base from V and 0 bases from J; junction bases left unmatched: 1. There are 15 residues in the CDR3. The V gene's germline CDR1 is MGHRA and CDR2 YSYEKL. The CDR3 reads CASSQVDRANYGYTF. The CDR3, as DNA: TGCGCCAGCAGCCAAGTGGACAGGGCTAACTATGGCTACACCTTC.

The chain recombines TRBV28 with TRBJ2-1, with D unresolved. Germline loops: CDR1 MDHEN, CDR2 SYDVKM. The CDR3 is made up of 12 amino acids. The V gene lost 2 bases and the J gene lost 6 bases, with 5 bases spanning the gap. The CDR3 sequence: CASSLQFNEQFF. The CDR3 nucleotides are TGTGCCAGCAGTTTACAGTTCAATGAGCAGTTCTTC. Filled out from reference TRBV28 and TRBJ2-1, the complete variable domain reads DVKVTQSSRYLVKRTGEKVFLECVQDMDHENMFWYRQDPGLGLRLIYFSYDVKMKEKGDIPEGYSVSREKKERFSLILESASTNQTSMYLCASSLQFNEQFFGPGTRLTVL.

This clonotype has at least ten counts. The chain recombines TRBV9 with TRBJ2-1, with 8 positions matching TRBD1. V was clipped by 0 bases and J by 8 bases; unmatched bases: 7. Germline V gene lookup returns CDR1 SGDLS and CDR2 YYNGEE. This CDR3 has 15 amino acids. This CDR3 reads CASSVEGQAGHEQFF. CDR3 coding DNA: TGTGCCAGCAGCGTAGAGGGACAGGCGGGGCATGAGCAGTTCTTC.

This clonotype is classed as medium-sized. The V gene is TRBV27, the J gene TRBJ2-3; no reliable D call. The CDR3 is 15 amino acids. Germline V gene sequence: CDR1 MNHEY, CDR2 SMNVEV (reference sequence). V shed 3 bases and J shed 2 bases, with 12 bases lying between them. The CDR3 loop reads CASSLWGQNTDTQYF. In DNA form, the CDR3 reads TGTGCCAGCAGTTTGTGGGGTCAGAACACAGATACGCAGTATTTT.